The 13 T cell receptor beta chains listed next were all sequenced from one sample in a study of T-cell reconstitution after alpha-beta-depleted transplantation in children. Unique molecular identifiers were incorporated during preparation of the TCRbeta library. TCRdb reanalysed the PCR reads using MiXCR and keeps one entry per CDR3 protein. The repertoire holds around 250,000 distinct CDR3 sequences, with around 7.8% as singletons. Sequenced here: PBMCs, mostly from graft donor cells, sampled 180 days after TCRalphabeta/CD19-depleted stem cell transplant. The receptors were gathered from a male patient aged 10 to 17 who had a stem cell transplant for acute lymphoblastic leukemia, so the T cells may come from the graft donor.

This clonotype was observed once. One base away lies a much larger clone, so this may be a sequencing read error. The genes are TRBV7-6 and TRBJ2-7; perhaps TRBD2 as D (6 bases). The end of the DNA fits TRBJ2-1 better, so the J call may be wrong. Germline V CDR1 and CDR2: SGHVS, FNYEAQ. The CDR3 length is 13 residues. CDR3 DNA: TGTGCCAGCAGCTTATCTGGGAGGAACGAGCAGTTCTTC. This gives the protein CASSLSGRNEQFF.

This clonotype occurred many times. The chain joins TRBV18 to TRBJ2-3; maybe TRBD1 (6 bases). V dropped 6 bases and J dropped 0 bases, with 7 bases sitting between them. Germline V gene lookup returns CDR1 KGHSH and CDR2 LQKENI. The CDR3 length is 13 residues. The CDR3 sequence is CASSGASTDTQYF. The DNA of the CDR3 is TGTGCCAGCTCGGGGGCGAGCACAGATACGCAGTATTTT. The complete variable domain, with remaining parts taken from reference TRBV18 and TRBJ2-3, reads NAGVMQNPRHLVRRRGQEARLRCSPMKGHSHVYWYRQLPEEGLKFMVYLQKENIIDESGMPKERFSAEFPKEGPSILRIQQVVRGDSAAYFCASSGASTDTQYFGPGTRLTVL.

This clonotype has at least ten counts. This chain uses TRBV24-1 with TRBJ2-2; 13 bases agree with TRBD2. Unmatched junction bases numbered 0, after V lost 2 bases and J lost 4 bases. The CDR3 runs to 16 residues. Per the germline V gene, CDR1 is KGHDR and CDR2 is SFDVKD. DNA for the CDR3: TGTGCCACCAGTGATTGGACTAGCGGGGGCACCGGGGAGCTGTTTTTT. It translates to CATSDWTSGGTGELFF.

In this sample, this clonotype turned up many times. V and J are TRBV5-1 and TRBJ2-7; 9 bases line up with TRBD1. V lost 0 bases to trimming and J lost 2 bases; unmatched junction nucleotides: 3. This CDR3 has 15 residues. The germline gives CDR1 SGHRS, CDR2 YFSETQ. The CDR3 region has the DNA TGCGCCAGCAGCTTGGGAGGGACAGGGCCCTACGAGCAGTACTTC. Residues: CASSLGGTGPYEQYF.

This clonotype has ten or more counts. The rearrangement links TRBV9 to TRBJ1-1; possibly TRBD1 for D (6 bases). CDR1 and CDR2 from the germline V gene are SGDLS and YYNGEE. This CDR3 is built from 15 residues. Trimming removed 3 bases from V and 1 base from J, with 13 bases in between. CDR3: CASSASGTSNTEAFF. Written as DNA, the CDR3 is TGTGCCAGCAGCGCGTCCGGGACATCGAACACTGAAGCTTTCTTT. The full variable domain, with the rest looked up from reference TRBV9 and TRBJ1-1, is DSGVTQTPKHLITATGQRVTLRCSPRSGDLSVYWYQQSLDQGLQFLIQYYNGEERAKGNILERFSAQQFPDLHSELNLSSLELGDSALYFCASSASGTSNTEAFFGQGTRLTVV.

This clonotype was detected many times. In nucleotides, the CDR3 is TGTGCCAGCAGTTACGGGCGGGGCTATAGCAATCAGCCCCAGCATTTT. Amino acids: CASSYGRGYSNQPQHF. The chain couples TRBV6-2 or TRBV6-3 to TRBJ1-5, with D possibly matching TRBD1 (5 bases). CDR3 length equals 16 residues. V was clipped by 2 bases and J by 0 bases, with 11 bases between them. The germline V gene has CDR1 MNHEY and CDR2 SVGEGT.

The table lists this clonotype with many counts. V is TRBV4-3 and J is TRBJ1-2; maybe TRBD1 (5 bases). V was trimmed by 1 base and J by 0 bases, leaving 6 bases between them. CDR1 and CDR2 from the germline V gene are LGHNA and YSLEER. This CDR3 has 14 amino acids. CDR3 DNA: TGCGCCAGCAGCCAAGCGACAGCTAACTATGGCTACACCTTC. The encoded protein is CASSQATANYGYTF.

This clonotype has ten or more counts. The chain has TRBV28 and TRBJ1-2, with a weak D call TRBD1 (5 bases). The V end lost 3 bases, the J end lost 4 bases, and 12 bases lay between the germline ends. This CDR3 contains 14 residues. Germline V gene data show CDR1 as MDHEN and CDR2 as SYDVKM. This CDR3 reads CASSFIQGLYGYTF. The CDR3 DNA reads TGTGCCAGCAGTTTCATCCAGGGACTCTATGGCTACACCTTC.

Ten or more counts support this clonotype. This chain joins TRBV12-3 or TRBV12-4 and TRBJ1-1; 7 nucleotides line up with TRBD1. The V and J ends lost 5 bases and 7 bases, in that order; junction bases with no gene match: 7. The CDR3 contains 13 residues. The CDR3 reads CASSTRQGGEAFF. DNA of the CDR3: TGTGCCAGCAGTACCAGACAGGGCGGTGAAGCTTTCTTT.

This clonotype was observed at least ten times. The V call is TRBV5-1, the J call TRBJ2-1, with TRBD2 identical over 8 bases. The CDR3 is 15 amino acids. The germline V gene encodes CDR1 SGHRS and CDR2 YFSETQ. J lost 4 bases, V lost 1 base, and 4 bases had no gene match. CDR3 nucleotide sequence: TGCGCCAGCAGCTTGAGCGGGAGAGCGTACAATGAGCAGTTCTTC. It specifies CASSLSGRAYNEQFF.

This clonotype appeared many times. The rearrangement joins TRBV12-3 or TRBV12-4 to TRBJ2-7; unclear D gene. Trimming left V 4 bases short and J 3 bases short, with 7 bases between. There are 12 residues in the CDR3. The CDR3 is CASSSRDYEQYF. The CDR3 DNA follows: TGTGCCAGCAGTTCAAGGGACTACGAGCAGTACTTC.

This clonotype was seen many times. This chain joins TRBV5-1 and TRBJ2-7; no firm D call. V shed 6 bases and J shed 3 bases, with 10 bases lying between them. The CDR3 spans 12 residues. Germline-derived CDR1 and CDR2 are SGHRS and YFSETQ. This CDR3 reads CASKDSIYEQYF. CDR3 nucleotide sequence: TGCGCCAGCAAGGATAGCATCTACGAGCAGTACTTC.

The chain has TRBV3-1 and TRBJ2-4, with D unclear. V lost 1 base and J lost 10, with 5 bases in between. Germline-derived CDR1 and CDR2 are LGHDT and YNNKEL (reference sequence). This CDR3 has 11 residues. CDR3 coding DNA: TGTGCCAGCAGCCAAGTCGGGATTCAGTACTTC. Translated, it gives CASSQVGIQYF.